The present TCR beta chain was sequenced within a study of blood T cells in healthy people across ages. Study-wide context: About one barcoded beta molecule per two T cells was captured by template switching.

V lost 0 bases and J lost 6, with 15 bases in between. This CDR3 is 16 amino acids long. CDR1 is ENHRY, CDR2 SYGVKD, per germline. Sample-barcoded 5' priming and a J-beta primer mix drove a second PCR of roughly 6 to 12 cycles. From the 5' RACE reads, TCRdb called clonotypes with MiXCR, one entry per CDR3 protein. The table has about 1.5 million distinct CDR3 sequences, approximately 43% seen once; the top ten hold about 4.1%. The source is a woman between 18 and 29 years old in good health. Sequencing was performed on blood. The chain is built from TRBV10-3 and TRBJ1-5, with D possibly being TRBD1 (6 bases). This CDR3 reads CAISESGGPAGQPQHF. CDR3 in DNA: TGTGCCATCAGTGAGTCGGGGGGGCCCGCGGGTCAGCCCCAGCATTTT.